Given below is one T cell receptor (beta chain) in context. The data stem from a study of T cells in Graves' hyperthyroidism and ophthalmopathy. Amplification of TCR beta CDR3 regions was performed using RNA transcripts as template. First-round RT-PCR of the TCR CDR3 relied on the HTBI primer set. TCRdb ran MiXCR on the multiplex PCR reads and lists one entry per CDR3 protein. This table holds approximately 590,000 distinct CDR3 sequences, 15% to 19% found once. Disease duration under 2 months; hyperthyroidism patients were aged 18 to 65. CDR1 and CDR2 from the germline V gene are SEHNR and FQNEAQ (reference sequence). This CDR3 contains 12 residues. V was shortened by 6 bases and J by 5 bases, with 10 bases between the two germline ends.

The chain recombines TRBV7-9 with TRBJ1-1; possible D gene TRBD1, 6 bases. The TCR originated in a woman in her twenties or thirties with Graves' hyperthyroidism. The sample comprised blood. Written as DNA, the CDR3 is TGTGCCAGCAGGCCTAGGGGGACTGAAGCTTTCTTT. Translated, it gives CASRPRGTEAFF.